Each of the 14 T cell receptor beta chains below was sequenced from the same sample in a study of CD8 T cells in Susac syndrome. Random hexamers were used to reverse transcribe the RNA input (about 0.5 to 1 ug). TCRdb called the immunoSEQ multiplex PCR reads again in MiXCR, with one record for every CDR3 protein. The table lists over 95,000 distinct CDR3 sequences, 80% to 95% of them singletons. The sequencing input was CD8+ T cells from PBMCs. The receptors were gathered from a human donor in good health.

The chain employs TRBV5-4 and TRBJ2-3; D is uncertain. CDR1 and CDR2 (germline): SGHNT, YYREEE (reference sequence). V shed 3 bases and J shed 4 bases, with 12 bases lying between them. This CDR3 is built from 14 residues. The CDR3 protein is CASSSRIPPDTQYF. The CDR3 DNA follows: TGTGCCAGCAGCTCACGAATTCCCCCAGATACGCAGTATTTT.

This clonotype was counted once. This chain uses TRBV20-1 with TRBJ1-1, with D possibly matching TRBD1 (6 bases). V shed 1 base and J shed 5 bases, with 14 bases lying between them. The germline V gene has CDR1 DFQATT and CDR2 SNEGSKA (reference sequence). This CDR3 spans 14 amino acids. Written as DNA, the CDR3 is TGCAGTGCTAGAGTTCAGGGGCGGTGGACTGAAGCTTTCTTT. It translates to CSARVQGRWTEAFF.

The chain uses TRBV7-8 and TRBJ2-2; the D is unclear. Germline CDR1 reads SGHVS; CDR2 reads FQNEAQ. Deletions cut 4 bases from V and 6 bases from J, with 12 bases between. This CDR3 spans 14 amino acids. In nucleotides, the CDR3 is TGTGCCAGCAGCTGGAATATAGCATCCGGGGAGCTGTTTTTT. It is translated as CASSWNIASGELFF.

CDR3 sequence: CASSLAQGVFSEQYF. CDR3 nucleotide sequence: TGTGCCAGCAGCTTAGCGCAGGGGGTCTTTTCCGAGCAGTACTTC. This chain connects TRBV7-2 to TRBJ2-7, with TRBD1 identical over 7 bases. V lost 0 bases, J lost 6 bases, and 8 bases stayed unmatched. CDR3 length: 15 residues. Germline V lookup: CDR1 SGHTA, CDR2 FQGNSA.

CDR3 protein: CSARDSGPTLGSPLHF. The CDR3 DNA is TGCAGTGCTAGAGATTCCGGACCCACGCTGGGTTCACCCCTCCACTTT. V and J are TRBV20-1 and TRBJ1-6; unclear D gene. CDR1 is DFQATT, CDR2 SNEGSKA, per germline (reference sequence). The ends were cut back, 0 bases at V and 9 bases at J, with 18 bases in the middle. The length of the CDR3 is 16 residues.

J is TRBJ2-2 and V is TRBV2; 7 bases are shared with TRBD2. The germline V gene has CDR1 SNHLY and CDR2 FYNNEI. This CDR3 is 14 amino acids long. J was trimmed by 7 bases and V by 2 bases; bases with no gene match: 4. The CDR3 coding sequence is TGTGCCAGCAGTGAATGGGCGGGGGTCGGGGAGCTGTTTTTT. It encodes CASSEWAGVGELFF.

The chain employs TRBV29-1 and TRBJ2-5; D unclear. There are 12 residues in the CDR3. Germline lookup yields CDR1 SQVTM and CDR2 ANQGSEA. The V end was cut by 2 bases, the J end by 2 bases, with 6 bases between. CDR3 sequence (DNA): TGCAGCGTTGAAAAACAGCAAGAGACCCAGTACTTC. This codes for CSVEKQQETQYF.

The chain joins TRBV14 to TRBJ1-1; D unresolved. The germline V gene has CDR1 SGHDN and CDR2 FVKESK. The CDR3 runs to 15 residues. V lost 3 bases, J lost 4 bases, and 15 bases lay in between. CDR3 loop: CASSQGRPTSTEAFF. CDR3 DNA sequence: TGTGCCAGCAGCCAGGGCAGGCCTACTTCCACTGAAGCTTTCTTT.

V is TRBV20-1 and J is TRBJ2-2, with D perhaps matching TRBD2 (5 bases). Germline values: CDR1 DFQATT, CDR2 SNEGSKA (reference sequence). This CDR3 has 13 residues. Here the CDR3 reads CSREDLGAGELFF. CDR3 in DNA: TGCAGCCGGGAAGATTTAGGCGCCGGGGAGCTGTTTTTT.

In the case of this clonotype: The DNA is omitted, as the CDR3 cannot be located on it reliably, and the CDR3 follows TCRdb's listing. J is TRBJ2-7 and V is TRBV7-2; the table assigns TRBD2, which was not confirmed against the DNA. The length of the CDR3 is 15 amino acids, counting both ends. Germline V CDR1 and CDR2: SGHTA, FQGNSA. CDR3 residues: CATTSGRGPYYEQYF.

The gene calls are TRBV7-2 and TRBJ2-4, with D perhaps TRBD1 or TRBD2 (6 bases each). Trimming pared 4 bases from V and 4 bases from J, leaving 14 bases between. Germline lookup yields CDR1 SGHTA and CDR2 FQGNSA. The CDR3 length is 15 residues. CDR3 sequence: CASSSTRGFKNIQYF. CDR3 bases: TGTGCCAGCAGCTCGACTAGGGGGTTTAAAAACATTCAGTACTTC.

CDR3 coding DNA: TGTGCCAGCAGCTACGGGCGGGAGAAAGAGACCCAGTACTTC. Translation: CASSYGREKETQYF. This chain links TRBV7-6 with TRBJ2-5; 7 positions agree with TRBD2. The ends lost 4 bases at V and 3 bases at J; junction bases unmatched: 5. The germline gives CDR1 SGHVS, CDR2 FNYEAQ. The CDR3 is 14 residues long. Full variable domain (outside the CDR3, taken from reference TRBV7-6 and TRBJ2-5): GAGVSQSPRYKVTKRGQDVALRCDPISGHVSLYWYRQALGQGPEFLTYFNYEAQQDKSGLPNDRFSAERPEGSISTLTIQRTEQRDSAMYRCASSYGREKETQYFGPGTRLLVL.

The chain has TRBV10-3 and TRBJ1-5; the D gene is possibly TRBD1 (5 bases). Germline CDR1 ENHRY, CDR2 SYGVKD. Trimming shortened V by 5 bases and J by 5 bases, and 16 bases separated the two germline ends. The CDR3 totals 15 residues. Here the CDR3 reads CAISITGSEDQPQHF. CDR3 nucleotide sequence: TGTGCCATCAGTATTACAGGCAGCGAAGATCAGCCCCAGCATTTT.

The rearrangement links TRBV27 to TRBJ2-2, with D uncertain. The CDR3 contains 12 residues. From germline, CDR1 is MNHEY and CDR2 SMNVEV (reference sequence). V was clipped by 3 bases and J by 6 bases, with 5 bases between them. The CDR3 sequence is CASSFLAGELFF. DNA of the CDR3: TGTGCCAGCAGTTTCTTGGCCGGGGAGCTGTTTTTT.